This T cell receptor (beta chain) was profiled in a study of blood T cell repertoires in COVID-19. Study-wide background: Acute and convalescent COVID-19 samples came from the United States, Italy and Spain. PBMCs, B-cell-depleted T cells, or T cells provided the cDNA or gDNA that made up the material.

Seattle patient enrollment occurred during active infection, with longitudinal follow-up thereafter. Germline V gene data show CDR1 as DFQATT and CDR2 as SNEGSKA (reference sequence). CDR3 length equals 15 residues. V shed 3 bases and J 4 bases; nucleotides not matched to a gene: 11. Per the original methods: Amplification of reference gene primers provided the estimated nucleated cell counts. Sequenced by immunoSEQ multiplex PCR; TCRdb stores in-frame clones only, minus some. V and J calls and clone size are those listed in that table; D and trimming were worked out from the DNA. The table has under 200,000 clones, more than 75% seen once.

Sequencing was performed on peripheral blood. V gene TRBV20-1 combines with J gene TRBJ1-2, with TRBD1 matching over 7 bases. The clonotype was recovered from a woman aged 60-75 years with COVID-19, enrolled during active disease. CDR3 in DNA: TGCAGTGCTAGTCCATCCTTGACAGGGACCTATGGCTACACCTTC. This translates into CSASPSLTGTYGYTF.